This TCR beta chain came from a study of regulatory T cells in long-lasting Graves disease. Study-wide results and caveats: The study found persistent patients shared more public clonotypes (more than 2,500) than new patients (roughly 880).

Germline V CDR1 and CDR2: MNHEY, SMNVEV (reference sequence). The CDR3 has 15 residues. Arm-PCR of CDR3 regions and iRepertoire HTBI primers were the basis on which TCR beta libraries were built. MiXCR was run by TCRdb on the multiplex PCR reads, yielding one entry per CDR3 protein. The sample lists about half a million distinct CDR3 sequences; about 11% were seen once. Time point here: newly diagnosed GD, antithyroid drugs for less than 3 months. From PBMCs, RNA was extracted and then used to make the TCR library. A few counts support this clonotype. Antigen: not known. These data were also reused for a study on T cells in Graves' hyperthyroidism and ophthalmopathy. From that paper: Most thyroid clonotypes expanded above 0.001 were also detected in blood.

The source was peripheral blood mononuclear cells (PBMCs), collected at new diagnosis, from a patient treated with antithyroid drugs. The clonotype was recovered from a young woman with Graves disease. The J gene is TRBJ2-7, the V gene TRBV27, with 9 nucleotides matching TRBD1. The CDR3 nucleotides are TGTGACCTCCTAAGAGGGACAGGGAGTATCTACGAGCAGTACTTC. As protein: CDLLRGTGSIYEQYF.